This T cell receptor (beta chain) is drawn from a study of PD-1 blockade in mismatch repair-deficient tumors. Study in general: All were previously treated, progressing patients with some twelve mismatch repair-deficient cancer types.

PCR or immunohistochemistry showed mismatch repair deficiency in every enrolled patient. TCR sequencing covered a few patients who responded to pembrolizumab. Whole-study findings and limits: After pembrolizumab, tumor-resident clones rose rapidly, then generally contracted before radiologic responses.

The table came from immunoSEQ multiplex PCR; TCRdb's copy has only in-frame clones and leaves some out. The sample contains around 23,000 clones, 75% to 85% of which appear only once. A note on this clone: The antigen remains unidentified.

The clonotype comes from an adult with mismatch repair-deficient cancer. The material was peripheral blood, obtained 12 weeks after starting pembrolizumab.

Here the CDR3 DNA reads TGTGCCAGCAGTCTCCTGTATAATGAAAAACTGTTTTTT. Its translation is CASSLLYNEKLFF. The chain has TRBV7-2 and TRBJ1-4; D not certain. The CDR3 runs to 13 residues. V dropped 6 bases and J dropped 4 bases, with 9 bases sitting between them. Germline V CDR1 and CDR2: SGHTA, FQGNSA. Variable domain in full (rest from reference TRBV7-2 and TRBJ1-4): GAGVSQSPSNKVTEKGKDVELRCDPISGHTALYWYRQSLGQGLEFLIYFQGNSAPDKSGLPSDRFSAERTGGSVSTLTIQRTQQEDSAVYLCASSLLYNEKLFFGSGTQLSVL.